The entry that follows covers one T cell receptor (beta chain) sequence. Its antigen remains unknown. Treatment: approximately 9-day PBMC culture with coronavirus spike peptide pools or control peptides (ViraFEST assay). IL-2 (roughly 10 IU/ml) and peptide pools (roughly 10 ug/ml) were added to cultures of around 2 million PBMCs per well. Cultured CD4+ T cells had their DNA profiled by the Oncomine TCR Beta short-read assay. TCRdb itself ran the PCR reads through MiXCR, one entry per CDR3 protein. The sample includes about 15,000 distinct CDR3 sequences, approximately 48% of them seen just once. V shed 4 bases, J shed 4 bases, and the junction held 5 bases outside the gene matches. Germline V gives CDR1 MNHEY, CDR2 SVGAGI. CDR3 length: 14 amino acids. The data stem from a study of vaccination and CD4 T cells after COVID-19. Study as a whole: Each control was exposed to a CEFX pool, an HIV-1 Nef pool, or no peptide at all. General study points: Spike mono-reactivity was found in 304 of 307 vaccine-specific clones from convalescent patients.

Sequencing was carried out using CD4+ T cells from blood, cultured in vitro. The chain uses TRBV6-5 and TRBJ1-1, with 8 bases lining up with TRBD1. The source of this sequence is a human donor who had recovered from COVID-19. CDR3 sequence reads: CASSLDTGGTEAFF. The CDR3 DNA follows: TGTGCCAGCAGTTTAGATACAGGGGGCACTGAAGCTTTCTTT.